This T cell receptor beta chain derives from a study of breast tumors, draining lymph nodes, adjacent tissues. Study findings and constraints: Data only fit, rather than demonstrated, lymph node origin of most tumor T cells. Tumor and nontumor repertoires were significantly more similar in luminal-like than in basal-like breast cancer. The data were judged consistent with most tumor T cells coming from lymph node and expanding in tumor.

The lymph nodes were axillary draining lymph nodes from breast cancer patients. TCRdb re-called the multiplex PCR reads through MiXCR, storing one row per CDR3 protein. The data contain about 110,000 distinct CDR3 sequences, around 30% of them seen just once; the ten biggest clones take up approximately 5.2%. Germline V lookup: CDR1 SGHNT, CDR2 YYREEE (reference sequence). The CDR3 has 13 amino acids. Trimming cost V 4 bases and J 7 bases, with 11 bases left between them. Notes on this clonotype: Antigen specificity is unknown.

This TCR was sampled from a female donor with breast cancer. Some clones in this sample may be carry-over from other donors' samples. The specimen was axillary lymph node tissue. This sequence joins TRBV5-4 and TRBJ1-4, with D unresolved. In DNA, the CDR3 is TGTGCCAGCAGCCTTGTGCTGACTGAAAAACTGTTTTTT. This gives the protein CASSLVLTEKLFF.